This T cell receptor beta chain was sequenced in a study of T-cell reconstitution after alpha-beta-depleted transplantation in children. Germline V gives CDR1 DFQATT, CDR2 SNEGSKA (reference sequence). The length of the CDR3 is 15 residues. V was clipped by 2 bases and J by 0 bases; unmatched bases: 6. The authors prepared the TCRbeta library with unique molecular identifiers. TCRdb called the PCR reads again in MiXCR, with one record for every CDR3 protein. The repertoire holds 450,000 to 500,000 distinct CDR3 sequences, approximately 12% seen once, with over 5.5% in the top ten. The V and J genes are TRBV20-1 and TRBJ1-1; 7 bases line up with TRBD1. The sequence derives from a human donor who donated a stem cell graft to a child with combined immunodeficiency. Sequenced material: PBMCs from the stem cell graft donor, taken from the stem cell graft. CDR3 protein: CSARSGDSLNTEAFF. CDR3 nucleotides: TGCAGTGCTAGATCCGGGGACAGCTTGAACACTGAAGCTTTCTTT.